Listed below are T cell receptor beta chains from one sample, sequenced in a study of identical twins. TCRdb itself ran the 5' RACE reads through MiXCR, one entry per CDR3 protein. The data show 500,000 or so distinct CDR3 sequences, with less than 25% seen just once and around 0.9% held by the top ten. These sequences were also reported in another study, on T cells expressing NK-cell markers.

The source material was CD4+ T cells sorted from blood. These receptor sequences come from a woman aged 18-29 years in good health. CDR3s include the opening cysteine and the closing phenylalanine or tryptophan. D genes are given only for firm matches. For some rows the clone size is stated as once, few or many, or as a class when expanded; others skip it.

length	V	J	D	size	DNA	CDR3
15	TRBV6-4	TRBJ2-5	TRBD2	few	TGTGCCAGCAGTGCAGTAGCGGGCGGGCGAGAGACCCAGTACTTC	CASSAVAGGRETQYF
14	TRBV12-3/TRBV12-4	TRBJ1-5	NA	few	TGTGCCAGCAGGCCCAACAGGGGCAATCAGCCCCAGCATTTT	CASRPNRGNQPQHF
16	TRBV5-8	TRBJ2-1	NA	few	TGTGCCAGCAGCTTGGATCCGGGACTCACACGTGGCGAGCAGTTCTTC	CASSLDPGLTRGEQFF
14	TRBV29-1	TRBJ1-1	NA	NA	TGCAGCGTTGGCAGGGGCCTAGTAAACACTGAAGCTTTCTTT	CSVGRGLVNTEAFF
16	TRBV10-3	TRBJ1-6	NA	NA	TGTGCCATCAGCGAAGGGTTCCAGGCCGGGATTTCACCCCTCCACTTT	CAISEGFQAGISPLHF
15	TRBV10-3	TRBJ2-1	NA	many	TGTGCCATCCGACGTCAGGGTGGCACTTACAATGAGCAGTTCTTC	CAIRRQGGTYNEQFF
17	TRBV9	TRBJ2-1	TRBD2	NA	TGTGCCAGCAGCGTAGCTGGGTGGACTAGCGGCGGGAATGAGCAGTTCTTC	CASSVAGWTSGGNEQFF
16	TRBV12-3/TRBV12-4	TRBJ1-2	NA	NA	TGTGCCAGCAGTTTGAAGGGGACACTGGGCCCGTATGGCTACACCTTC	CASSLKGTLGPYGYTF
13	TRBV29-1	TRBJ1-1	NA	few	TGCAGCGTTGAGGGCTACTTGAACACTGAAGCTTTCTTT	CSVEGYLNTEAFF
14	TRBV10-3	TRBJ2-1	NA	NA	TGTGCCATCAAATTCCAAAGCTCCTACAATGAGCAGTTCTTC	CAIKFQSSYNEQFF
15	TRBV3-1	TRBJ2-1	TRBD2	NA	TGTGCCAGCAGCCAAGGGACTAGCGGGGGCTATGAGCAGTTCTTC	CASSQGTSGGYEQFF
14	TRBV7-2	TRBJ2-1	TRBD2	few	TGTGCCAGCAGCTTATTAGGCACTAGCGGCGAGCAGTTCTTC	CASSLLGTSGEQFF
11	TRBV10-3	TRBJ2-7	NA	few	TGTGCCATCAGTAACTCCTACGAGCAGTACTTC	CAISNSYEQYF
13	TRBV29-1	TRBJ1-1	NA	NA	TGCAGCGCCGCCGGGGGGTTTAACACTGAAGCTTTCTTT	CSAAGGFNTEAFF
13	TRBV5-5	TRBJ2-3	NA	NA	TGTGCCAGTCGAGGCGTTAGCACAGATACGCAGTATTTT	CASRGVSTDTQYF
15	TRBV20-1	TRBJ1-6	NA	few	TGCAGTGCTAGAGCGGAGCCGGTGGGGAATTCACCCCTCCACTTT	CSARAEPVGNSPLHF
15	TRBV9	TRBJ1-1	NA	few	TGTGCCAGCAGCGCCGGGCCCCGAGTAGACACTGAAGCTTTCTTT	CASSAGPRVDTEAFF
14	TRBV2	TRBJ1-5	NA	NA	TGTGTCAGCAGGGACAATAATAGCAATCAGCCCCAGCATTTT	CVSRDNNSNQPQHF
11	TRBV18	TRBJ2-1	NA	few	TGTGCCAGCTCACCGGGTCAAGGGCAGTTCTTC	CASSPGQGQFF
16	TRBV27	TRBJ2-1	TRBD1	NA	TGTGCCAGCAGTTTAACCGGGACAGCGTCCTACAATGAGCAGTTCTTC	CASSLTGTASYNEQFF
14	TRBV20-1	TRBJ2-3	NA	few	TGCAGTGCTAGCCGGGGGCGAGGCACAGATACGCAGTATTTT	CSASRGRGTDTQYF
12	TRBV29-1	TRBJ2-3	NA	NA	TGCAGCTACCACACGGGGGCAGATACGCAGTATTTT	CSYHTGADTQYF
14	TRBV20-1	TRBJ2-7	TRBD2	few	TGCAGTGCCCCCTCTCGCGGGGGTTTCTACGAGCAGTACTTC	CSAPSRGGFYEQYF
13	TRBV5-1	TRBJ2-5	NA	few	TGCGCCAGCAGCTTGCGACTAGGAGAGACCCAGTACTTC	CASSLRLGETQYF
15	TRBV7-2	TRBJ2-1	NA	few	TGTGCCAGCAGCTCCAGGGTGAATGGGGACAATGAGCAGTTCTTC	CASSSRVNGDNEQFF
14	TRBV20-1	TRBJ1-4	NA	NA	TGCAGTGCTAGAAGGGGAGTAGGGGGAGAAAAACTGTTTTTT	CSARRGVGGEKLFF
14	TRBV12-3/TRBV12-4	TRBJ2-5	NA	NA	TGTGCCAGCAGTTTCTTTAGACCAGAGGAGACCCAGTACTTC	CASSFFRPEETQYF
15	TRBV7-2	TRBJ2-1	NA	NA	TGTGCCAGCAGCTCCCTGACGGGGCGGGTGTTTGAGCAGTTCTTC	CASSSLTGRVFEQFF
15	TRBV5-1	TRBJ2-7	TRBD2	NA	TGCGCCAGCAGCTTGTATCTAGCGGGAGAAAACGAGCAGTACTTC	CASSLYLAGENEQYF
16	TRBV3-1	TRBJ2-1	TRBD2	many	TGTGCCAGCAGCCAACAAGGGACTAGCGGGGCCTCTGAGCAGTTCTTC	CASSQQGTSGASEQFF
14	TRBV6-5	TRBJ1-1	NA	NA	TGTGCCAGCAGATACACCGACACCTACACTGAAGCTTTCTTT	CASRYTDTYTEAFF
12	TRBV7-2	TRBJ2-1	NA	few	TGTGCCAGCAGCCGTAGTGAGAATGAGCAGTTCTTC	CASSRSENEQFF
14	TRBV20-1	TRBJ2-7	NA	many	TGCAGTGCTAGAGCGTCTCCAAGCTCCTACGAGCAGTACTTC	CSARASPSSYEQYF
15	TRBV6-2/TRBV6-3	TRBJ2-2	NA	NA	TGTGCCAGCAGTTACCCACAGGGACGAGACGGGGAGCTGTTTTTT	CASSYPQGRDGELFF
16	TRBV7-2	TRBJ2-1	NA	few	TGTGCCAGCAGCACTAGGACAGGGAGGGTCTACAATGAGCAGTTCTTC	CASSTRTGRVYNEQFF
14	TRBV12-3/TRBV12-4	TRBJ1-1	TRBD1	few	TGTGCCAGCAGTTTAGGATGGACAGGGGAAAGTGCTTTCTTT	CASSLGWTGESAFF
14	TRBV20-1	TRBJ2-7	TRBD1	few	TGCAGTGCTTCGCGCAGGGGACAGGGCTACGAGCAGTACTTC	CSASRRGQGYEQYF
15	TRBV20-1	TRBJ2-7	TRBD1	NA	TGCAGTGCTAGAGACCGGGACAGGGGTTCCTACGAGCAGTACTTC	CSARDRDRGSYEQYF
14	TRBV6-5	TRBJ2-7	NA	NA	TGTGCCAGCAGTTTACAGGCCCTCTCCTACGAGCAGTACTTC	CASSLQALSYEQYF
15	TRBV7-6	TRBJ2-7	TRBD2	NA	TGTGCCAGCAGCTTAGCGGGAGGGACCGTCTACGAGCAGTACTTC	CASSLAGGTVYEQYF
16	TRBV5-1	TRBJ2-7	TRBD2	NA	TGCGCCAGCAGCATCGGACTAGCGGGAGTGTCCTACGAGCAGTACTTC	CASSIGLAGVSYEQYF
13	TRBV20-1	TRBJ1-1	NA	many	TGCAGTGCTAGTTCAGGGTTGGGTACTGAAGCTTTCTTT	CSASSGLGTEAFF
14	TRBV7-2	TRBJ2-7	NA	NA	TGTGCCAGCAGCTCCTCGGGACTGCACTACGAGCAGTACTTC	CASSSSGLHYEQYF
12	TRBV10-3	TRBJ2-1	NA	NA	TGTGCCATCAGTGCACCGGGCCGCGAGCAGTTCTTC	CAISAPGREQFF
19	TRBV4-3	TRBJ2-5	NA	few	TGCGCCAGCAGCCAAGAGTGGGGTAGTGGGCGCCGGTACCAAGAGACCCAGTACTTC	CASSQEWGSGRRYQETQYF
13	TRBV20-1	TRBJ1-2	NA	few	TGCAGTGCTCCAAACACGCAGGCCTATGGCTACACCTTC	CSAPNTQAYGYTF
13	TRBV19	TRBJ2-3	NA	NA	TGTGCCAGTAAAGGAGCAGGACTCGATACGCAGTATTTT	CASKGAGLDTQYF
16	TRBV5-6	TRBJ1-1	NA	NA	TGTGCCAGCAGCTTGGTGTGGGGATGGGAGAACACTGAAGCTTTCTTT	CASSLVWGWENTEAFF
16	TRBV9	TRBJ2-1	TRBD2	NA	TGTGCCAGCAGCGTAGGACTAGCGGGGCCCAACAATGAGCAGTTCTTC	CASSVGLAGPNNEQFF
12	TRBV9	TRBJ2-6	NA	NA	TGTGCCAGCACTAGGGGGGCCAACGTCCTGACTTTC	CASTRGANVLTF
16	TRBV6-2/TRBV6-3	TRBJ2-3	NA	NA	TGTGCCAGCAGCTCTCCCAGTCGGGGTCTAATCGATACGCAGTATTTT	CASSSPSRGLIDTQYF
13	TRBV7-2	TRBJ2-7	NA	few	TGTGCCAGCAGTTATACGTTCGCCTACGAGCAGTACTTC	CASSYTFAYEQYF
15	TRBV5-6	TRBJ2-1	NA	NA	TGTGCCAGCAGTCGCGGGCCAGGGCCGCTCAATGAGCAGTTCTTC	CASSRGPGPLNEQFF
13	TRBV7-9	TRBJ1-2	NA	many	TGTGCCAGCAGCCTGGATCCGAACTATGGCTACACCTTC	CASSLDPNYGYTF
17	TRBV11-2	TRBJ2-5	NA	NA	TGTGCCAGCAGCTTAGGTCTAAGCGGGCGGGCGGTGGAGACCCAGTACTTC	CASSLGLSGRAVETQYF
15	TRBV5-1	TRBJ1-2	NA	NA	TGCGCCAGCAGCTTGGTGGCAGCGCCGAAGTATGGCTACACCTTC	CASSLVAAPKYGYTF
12	TRBV5-5	TRBJ2-2	NA	NA	TGTGCCAGCAGCTTGCAAGTCGGGGAGCTGTTTTTT	CASSLQVGELFF
9	TRBV10-3	TRBJ2-2	NA	NA	TGTGCCAACACCGGGGAGCTGTTTTTT	CANTGELFF
13	TRBV7-3	TRBJ2-3	NA	few	TGTGCCAGCAGCTGGGAACCCACAGATACGCAGTATTTT	CASSWEPTDTQYF
16	TRBV20-1	TRBJ2-2	TRBD2	few	TGCAGTGCAAGGACTAGCGGGAGTCCGAACACCGGGGAGCTGTTTTTT	CSARTSGSPNTGELFF